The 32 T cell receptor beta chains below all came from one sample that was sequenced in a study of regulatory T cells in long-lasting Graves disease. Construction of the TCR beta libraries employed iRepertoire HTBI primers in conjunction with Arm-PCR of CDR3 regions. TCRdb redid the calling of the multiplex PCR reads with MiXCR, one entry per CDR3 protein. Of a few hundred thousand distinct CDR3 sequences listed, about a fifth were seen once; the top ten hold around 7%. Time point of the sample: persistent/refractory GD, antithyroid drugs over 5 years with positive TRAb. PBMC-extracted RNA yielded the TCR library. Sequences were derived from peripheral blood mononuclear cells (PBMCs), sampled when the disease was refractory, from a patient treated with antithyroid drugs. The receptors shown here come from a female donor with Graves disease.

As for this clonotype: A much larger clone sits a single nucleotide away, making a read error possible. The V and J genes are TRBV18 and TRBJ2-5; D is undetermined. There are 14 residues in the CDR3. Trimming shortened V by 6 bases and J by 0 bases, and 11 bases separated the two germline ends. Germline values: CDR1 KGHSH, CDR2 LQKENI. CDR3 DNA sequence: TGTGCCAGCTCTCCCATGAGCGACCAAGAGACCCAGTACTTC. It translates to CASSPMSDQETQYF.

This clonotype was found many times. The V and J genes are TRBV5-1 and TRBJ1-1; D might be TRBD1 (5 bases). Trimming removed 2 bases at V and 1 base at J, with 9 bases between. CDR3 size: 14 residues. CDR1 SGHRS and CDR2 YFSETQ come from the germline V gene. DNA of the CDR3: TGCGCCAGCAGCTTCGGGGCGACGAACACTGAAGCTTTCTTT. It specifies CASSFGATNTEAFF.

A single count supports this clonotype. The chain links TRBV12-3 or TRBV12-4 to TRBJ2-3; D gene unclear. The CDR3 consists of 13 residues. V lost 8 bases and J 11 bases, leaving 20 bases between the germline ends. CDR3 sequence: CASGLGRGLGQYF. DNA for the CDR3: TGTGCCAGCGGCCTAGGACGCGGCCTTGGGCAGTATTTT.

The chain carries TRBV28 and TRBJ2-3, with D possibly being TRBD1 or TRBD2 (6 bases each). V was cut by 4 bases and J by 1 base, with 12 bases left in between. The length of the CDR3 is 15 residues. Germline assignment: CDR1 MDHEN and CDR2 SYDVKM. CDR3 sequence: CASSSPGGGTDTQYF. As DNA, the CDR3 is TGTGCCAGCAGTTCCCCCGGGGGCGGCACAGATACGCAGTATTTT. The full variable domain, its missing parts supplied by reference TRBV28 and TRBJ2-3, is DVKVTQSSRYLVKRTGEKVFLECVQDMDHENMFWYRQDPGLGLRLIYFSYDVKMKEKGDIPEGYSVSREKKERFSLILESASTNQTSMYLCASSSPGGGTDTQYFGPGTRLTVL.

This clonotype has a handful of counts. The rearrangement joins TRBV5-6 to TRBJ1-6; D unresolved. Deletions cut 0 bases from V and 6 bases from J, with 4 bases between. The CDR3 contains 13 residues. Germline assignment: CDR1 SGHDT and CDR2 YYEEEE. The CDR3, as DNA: TGTGCCAGCAGCTTGGGGGTTAATTCACCCCTCCACTTT. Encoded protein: CASSLGVNSPLHF.

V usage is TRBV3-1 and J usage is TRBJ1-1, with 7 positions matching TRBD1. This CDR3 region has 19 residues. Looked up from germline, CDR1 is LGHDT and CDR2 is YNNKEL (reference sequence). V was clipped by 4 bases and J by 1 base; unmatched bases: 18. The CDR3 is CASSPINRDRYAENTEAFF. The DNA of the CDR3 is TGTGCCAGCAGCCCTATTAACCGGGACAGATACGCCGAGAACACTGAAGCTTTCTTT.

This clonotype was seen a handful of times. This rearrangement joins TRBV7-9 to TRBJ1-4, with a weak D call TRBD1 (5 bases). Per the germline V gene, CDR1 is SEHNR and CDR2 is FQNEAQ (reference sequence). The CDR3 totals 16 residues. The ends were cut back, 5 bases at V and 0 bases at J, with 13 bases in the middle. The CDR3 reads CASSPGTDATNEKLFF. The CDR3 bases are TGTGCCAGCAGCCCTGGGACGGATGCAACTAATGAAAAACTGTTTTTT.

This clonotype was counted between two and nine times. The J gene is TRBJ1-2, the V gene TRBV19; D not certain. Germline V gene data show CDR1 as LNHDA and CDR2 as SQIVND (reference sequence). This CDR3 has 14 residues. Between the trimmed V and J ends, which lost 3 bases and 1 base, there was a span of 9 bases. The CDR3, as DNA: TGTGCCAGTAGTATTTACCCGGATAACTATGGCTACACCTTC. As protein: CASSIYPDNYGYTF.

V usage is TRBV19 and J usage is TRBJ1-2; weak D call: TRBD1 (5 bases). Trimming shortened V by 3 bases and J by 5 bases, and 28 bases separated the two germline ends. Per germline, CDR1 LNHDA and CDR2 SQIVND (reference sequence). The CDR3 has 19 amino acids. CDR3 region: CASSIEKGFRNLGAYGYTF. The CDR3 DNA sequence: TGTGCCAGTAGTATCGAGAAGGGATTCCGGAATTTAGGGGCTTATGGCTACACCTTC.

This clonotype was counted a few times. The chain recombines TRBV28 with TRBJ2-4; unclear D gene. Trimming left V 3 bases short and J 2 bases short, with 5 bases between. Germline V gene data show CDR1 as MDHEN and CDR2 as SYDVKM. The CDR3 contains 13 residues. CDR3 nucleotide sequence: TGTGCCAGCAGTTTCCCGACCAAAAACATTCAGTACTTC. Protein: CASSFPTKNIQYF. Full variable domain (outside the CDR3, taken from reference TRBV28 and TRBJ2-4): DVKVTQSSRYLVKRTGEKVFLECVQDMDHENMFWYRQDPGLGLRLIYFSYDVKMKEKGDIPEGYSVSREKKERFSLILESASTNQTSMYLCASSFPTKNIQYFGAGTRLSVL.

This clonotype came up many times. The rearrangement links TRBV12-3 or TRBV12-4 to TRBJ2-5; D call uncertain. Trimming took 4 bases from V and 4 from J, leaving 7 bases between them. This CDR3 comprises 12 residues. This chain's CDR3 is CASSWRLETQYF. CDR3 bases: TGTGCCAGCAGTTGGCGACTAGAGACCCAGTACTTC.

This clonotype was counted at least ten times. CDR3 DNA sequence: TGTGCCAGCAGCGTACTAGCGGGACGATCCTACGAGCAGTACTTC. Translating gives CASSVLAGRSYEQYF. The gene calls are TRBV6-1 and TRBJ2-7; TRBD2 matches 10 bases. V lost 6 bases to trimming and J lost 1 base; unmatched junction nucleotides: 6. The CDR3 contains 15 residues. Germline-derived CDR1 and CDR2 are MNHNS and SASEGT.

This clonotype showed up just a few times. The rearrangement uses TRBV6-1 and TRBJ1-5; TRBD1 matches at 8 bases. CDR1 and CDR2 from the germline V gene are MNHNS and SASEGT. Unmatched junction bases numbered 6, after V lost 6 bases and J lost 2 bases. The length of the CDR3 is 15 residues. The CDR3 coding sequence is TGTGCCAGCAGGGACGGACAGGGCGGCAATCAGCCCCAGCATTTT. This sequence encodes CASRDGQGGNQPQHF.

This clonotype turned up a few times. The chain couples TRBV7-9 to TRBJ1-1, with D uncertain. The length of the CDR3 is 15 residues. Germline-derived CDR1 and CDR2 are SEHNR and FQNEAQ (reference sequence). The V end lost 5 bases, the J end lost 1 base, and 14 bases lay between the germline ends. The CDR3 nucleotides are TGTGCCAGCAGCCCATCAGGTCCCAAGAACACTGAAGCTTTCTTT. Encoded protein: CASSPSGPKNTEAFF. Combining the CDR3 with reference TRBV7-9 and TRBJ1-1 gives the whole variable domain DTGVSQNPRHKITKRGQNVTFRCDPISEHNRLYWYRQTLGQGPEFLTYFQNEAQLEKSRLLSDRFSAERPKGSFSTLEIQRTEQGDSAMYLCASSPSGPKNTEAFFGQGTRLTVV.

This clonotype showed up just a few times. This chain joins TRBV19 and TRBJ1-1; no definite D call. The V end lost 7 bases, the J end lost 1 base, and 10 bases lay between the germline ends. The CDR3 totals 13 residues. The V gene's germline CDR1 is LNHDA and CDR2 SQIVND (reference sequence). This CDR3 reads CASTAGKNTEAFF. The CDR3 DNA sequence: TGTGCCAGTACCGCGGGGAAGAACACTGAAGCTTTCTTT. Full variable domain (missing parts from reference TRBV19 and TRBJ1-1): DGGITQSPKYLFRKEGQNVTLSCEQNLNHDAMYWYRQDPGQGLRLIYYSQIVNDFQKGDIAEGYSVSREKKESFPLTVTSAQKNPTAFYLCASTAGKNTEAFFGQGTRLTVV.

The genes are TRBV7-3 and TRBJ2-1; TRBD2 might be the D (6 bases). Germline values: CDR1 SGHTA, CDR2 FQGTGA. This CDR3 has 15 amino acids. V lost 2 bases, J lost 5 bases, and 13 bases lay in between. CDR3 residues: CASSLEIWGDNEQFF. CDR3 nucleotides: TGTGCCAGCAGCTTAGAGATCTGGGGGGACAATGAGCAGTTCTTC.

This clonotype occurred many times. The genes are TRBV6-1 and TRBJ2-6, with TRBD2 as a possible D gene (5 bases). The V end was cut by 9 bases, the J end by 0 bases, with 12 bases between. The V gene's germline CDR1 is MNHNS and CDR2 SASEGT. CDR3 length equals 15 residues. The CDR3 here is CASRTQLSGANVLTF. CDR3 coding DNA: TGTGCCAGTAGGACTCAACTCTCTGGGGCCAACGTCCTGACTTTC.

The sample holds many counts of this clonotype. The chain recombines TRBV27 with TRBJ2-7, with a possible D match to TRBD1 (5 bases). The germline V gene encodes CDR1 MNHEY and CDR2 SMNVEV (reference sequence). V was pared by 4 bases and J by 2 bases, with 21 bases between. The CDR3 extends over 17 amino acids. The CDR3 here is CASSYSYSSTGAYEQYF. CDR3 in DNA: TGTGCCAGCAGTTACTCTTATTCATCTACAGGAGCCTACGAGCAGTACTTC.

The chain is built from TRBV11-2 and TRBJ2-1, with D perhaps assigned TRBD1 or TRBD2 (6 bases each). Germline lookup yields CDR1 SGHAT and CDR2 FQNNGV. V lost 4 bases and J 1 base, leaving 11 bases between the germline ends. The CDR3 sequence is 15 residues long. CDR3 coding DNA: TGTGCCAGCAGCTATACAGGGAGGTCCTACAATGAGCAGTTCTTC. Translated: CASSYTGRSYNEQFF.

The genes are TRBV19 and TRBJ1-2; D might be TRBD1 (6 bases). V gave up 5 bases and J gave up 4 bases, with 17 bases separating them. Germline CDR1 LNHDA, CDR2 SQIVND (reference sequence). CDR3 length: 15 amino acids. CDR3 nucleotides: TGTGCCAGTAGTGATTACAGGGAGTTGGGCTATGGCTACACCTTC. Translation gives CASSDYRELGYGYTF.

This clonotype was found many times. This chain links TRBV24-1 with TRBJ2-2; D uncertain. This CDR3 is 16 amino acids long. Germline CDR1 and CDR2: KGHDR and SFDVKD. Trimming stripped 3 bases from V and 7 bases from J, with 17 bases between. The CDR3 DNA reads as TGTGCCACCAGTGATGCAAACACCGGAAAGGACGGGGAGCTGTTTTTT. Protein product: CATSDANTGKDGELFF.

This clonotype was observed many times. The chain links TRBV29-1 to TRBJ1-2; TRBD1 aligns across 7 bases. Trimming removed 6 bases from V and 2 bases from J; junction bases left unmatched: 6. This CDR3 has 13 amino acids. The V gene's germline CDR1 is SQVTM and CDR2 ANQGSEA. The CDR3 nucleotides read TGCAGCGTAATCGAGGACAGGAACTATGGCTACACCTTC. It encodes CSVIEDRNYGYTF.

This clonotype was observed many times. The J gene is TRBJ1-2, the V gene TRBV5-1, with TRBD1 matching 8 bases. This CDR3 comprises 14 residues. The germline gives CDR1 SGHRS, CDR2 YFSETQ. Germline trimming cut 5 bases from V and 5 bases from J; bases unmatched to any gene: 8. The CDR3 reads CASSYQGAAYGYTF. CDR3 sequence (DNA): TGCGCCAGCAGTTACCAGGGGGCAGCGTATGGCTACACCTTC.

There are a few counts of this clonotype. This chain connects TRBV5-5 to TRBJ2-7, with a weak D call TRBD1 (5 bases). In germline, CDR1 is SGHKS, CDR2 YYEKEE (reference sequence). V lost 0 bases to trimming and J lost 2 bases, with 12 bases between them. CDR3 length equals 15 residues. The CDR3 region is CASSLALDTAYEQYF. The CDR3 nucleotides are TGTGCCAGCAGCTTGGCCCTGGACACTGCCTACGAGCAGTACTTC.

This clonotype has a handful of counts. The CDR3: CASSQASNEKLFF. The CDR3 coding sequence is TGTGCCAGCAGCCAAGCGTCTAATGAAAAACTGTTTTTT. This chain uses TRBV3-1 with TRBJ1-4; unclear D gene. Trimming stripped 1 base from V and 3 bases from J, with 3 bases between. Looked up from germline, CDR1 is LGHDT and CDR2 is YNNKEL (reference sequence). The CDR3 length is 13 residues.

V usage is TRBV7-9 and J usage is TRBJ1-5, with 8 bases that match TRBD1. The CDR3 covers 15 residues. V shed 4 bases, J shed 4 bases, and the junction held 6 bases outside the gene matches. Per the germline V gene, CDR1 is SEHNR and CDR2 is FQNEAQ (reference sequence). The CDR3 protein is CASSSDRGENQPQHF. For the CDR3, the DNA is TGTGCCAGCAGCTCAGACAGGGGCGAGAATCAGCCCCAGCATTTT.

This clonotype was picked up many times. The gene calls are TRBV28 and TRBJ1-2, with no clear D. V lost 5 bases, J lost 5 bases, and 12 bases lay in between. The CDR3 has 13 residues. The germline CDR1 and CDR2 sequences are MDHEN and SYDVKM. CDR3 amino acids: CASSPPRVYGYTF. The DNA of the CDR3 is TGTGCCAGCAGTCCCCCCCGGGTATATGGCTACACCTTC.

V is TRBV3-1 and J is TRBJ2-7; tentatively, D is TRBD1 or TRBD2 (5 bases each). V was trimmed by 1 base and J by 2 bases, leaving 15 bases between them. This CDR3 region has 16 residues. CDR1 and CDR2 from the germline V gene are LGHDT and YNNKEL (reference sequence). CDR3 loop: CASSQVHGALAYEQYF. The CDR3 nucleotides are TGTGCCAGCAGCCAAGTCCACGGGGCGCTGGCCTACGAGCAGTACTTC.

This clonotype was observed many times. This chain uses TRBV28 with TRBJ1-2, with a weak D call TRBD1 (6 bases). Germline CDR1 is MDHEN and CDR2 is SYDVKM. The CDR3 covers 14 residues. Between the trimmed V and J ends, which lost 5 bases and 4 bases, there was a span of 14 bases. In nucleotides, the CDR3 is TGTGCCAGCAGTCTGGAGGGGGTAGGCTATGGCTACACCTTC. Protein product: CASSLEGVGYGYTF.

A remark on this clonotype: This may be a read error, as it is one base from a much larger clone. CDR3 in DNA: TGTGCCAGCAGTGCGACAGACACTAATCAGCCCCAGCATTTT. Translating gives CASSATDTNQPQHF. This chain connects TRBV6-2 or TRBV6-3 to TRBJ1-5; possible D gene TRBD1, 5 bases. The CDR3 has 14 amino acids. CDR1 is MNHEY, CDR2 SVGEGT, per germline. V gave up 5 bases and J gave up 4 bases, with 12 bases separating them.

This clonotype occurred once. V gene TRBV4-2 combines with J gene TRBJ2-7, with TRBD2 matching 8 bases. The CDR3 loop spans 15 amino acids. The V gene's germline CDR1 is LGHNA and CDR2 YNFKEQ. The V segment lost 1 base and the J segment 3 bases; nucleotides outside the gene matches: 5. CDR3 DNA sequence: TGTGCCAGCAGCCAAGGAGGCAGCGGGAGCTACGAGCAGTACTTC. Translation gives CASSQGGSGSYEQYF.

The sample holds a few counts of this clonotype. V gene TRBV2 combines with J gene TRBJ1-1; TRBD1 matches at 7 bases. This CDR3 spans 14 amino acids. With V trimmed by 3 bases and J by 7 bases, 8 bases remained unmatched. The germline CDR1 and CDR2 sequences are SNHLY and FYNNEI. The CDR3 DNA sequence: TGTGCCAGCAGTGATCTCTTTGACAGGGTTGAAGCTTTCTTT. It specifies CASSDLFDRVEAFF.